This TCR beta chain was identified in a study of monozygotic twins with inflammatory bowel disease. TCRdb re-called the 5' RACE reads and gives one entry per CDR3 protein, without DNA. Its table lists some 200,000 distinct CDR3 sequences. CDR3 size: 14 residues. Overall study findings and caveats: Distinguishing T cell subtypes was not possible.

Worth noting for this clonotype: The antigen remains undetermined.

The clonotype was recovered from a human donor with ulcerative colitis or Crohn's disease, or a healthy co-twin of an affected twin (not recorded which). Sequencing was done on a sample of blood. The genes are TRBV12-3 or TRBV12-4 and TRBJ2-7. The CDR3 sequence: CASSLAPYDNEQYF.